This T cell receptor beta chain was obtained from a study of cytomegalovirus exposure and HLA in healthy donors. CDR1 is MNHEY, CDR2 SVGAGI, per germline. The CDR3 is 12 residues long. V lost 8 bases and J lost 2, with 10 bases in between. Study conclusions and caveats: In a later analysis, at a false discovery rate of 0.05, roughly 16,000 TCR beta sequences matched HLA alleles. A classifier reportedly called cytomegalovirus status with high sensitivity and specificity.

Worth noting for this clone: Its target is not known.

It was with 60 Vbeta and 13 Jbeta primers that the PCR ran. TCRdb's table, derived via immunoSEQ multiplex PCR, lists solely in-frame clones and lacks some. The profile shows some 77,000 clones, roughly 80% of them singletons. The sequence came from a woman aged 40 to 50 in good health and CMV-seropositive. The sample was PBMCs. The gene calls are TRBV6-5 and TRBJ2-7, with a weak D call TRBD2 (6 bases). The CDR3 protein is CASWGVPYEQYF. In nucleotides, the CDR3 is TGTGCCAGCTGGGGGGTGCCCTACGAGCAGTACTTC.